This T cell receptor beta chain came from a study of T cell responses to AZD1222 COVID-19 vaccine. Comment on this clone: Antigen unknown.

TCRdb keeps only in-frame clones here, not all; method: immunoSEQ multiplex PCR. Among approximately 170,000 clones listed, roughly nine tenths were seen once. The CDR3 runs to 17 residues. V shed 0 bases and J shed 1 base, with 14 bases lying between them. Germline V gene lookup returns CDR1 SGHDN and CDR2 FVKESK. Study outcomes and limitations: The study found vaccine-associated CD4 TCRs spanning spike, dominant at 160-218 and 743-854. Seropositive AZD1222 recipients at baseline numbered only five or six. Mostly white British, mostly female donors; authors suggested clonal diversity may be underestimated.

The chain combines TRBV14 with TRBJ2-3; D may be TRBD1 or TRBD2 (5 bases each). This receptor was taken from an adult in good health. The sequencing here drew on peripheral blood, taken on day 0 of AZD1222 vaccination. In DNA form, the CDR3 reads TGTGCCAGCAGCCAAGATTTGTGGGGACGAGGCACAGATACGCAGTATTTT. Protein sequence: CASSQDLWGRGTDTQYF.